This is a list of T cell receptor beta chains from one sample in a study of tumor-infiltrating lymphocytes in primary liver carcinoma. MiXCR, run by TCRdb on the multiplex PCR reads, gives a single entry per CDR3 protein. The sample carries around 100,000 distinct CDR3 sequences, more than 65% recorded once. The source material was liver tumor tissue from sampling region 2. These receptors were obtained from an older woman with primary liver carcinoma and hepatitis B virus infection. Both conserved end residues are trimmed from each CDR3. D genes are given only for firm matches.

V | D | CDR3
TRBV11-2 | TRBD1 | TSNLESGGETF
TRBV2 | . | ASTRDTLNEQF
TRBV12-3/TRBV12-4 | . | ASSFRPNSPLH
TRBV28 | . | AAQGDTEAF
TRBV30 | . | AWSPRRGLGETQY
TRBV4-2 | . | ASSLLPRSSYEQY
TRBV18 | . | ASSPHQNNEQF
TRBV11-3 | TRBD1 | ASSLGTQGAPWTQY
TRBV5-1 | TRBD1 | ASKQGAEEIQY
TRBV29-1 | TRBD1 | SVERGGERAYT
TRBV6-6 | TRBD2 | ASIPAGPLTDTQY
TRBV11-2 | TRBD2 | ASSSAGPKSIQY
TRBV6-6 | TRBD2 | ASSRAGWPGETQY
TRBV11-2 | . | ASSLVPVRGSSGNTIY
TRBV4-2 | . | ASSQGGQGMNTEAF
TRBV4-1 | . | ASSQEVRQTTRDTQY
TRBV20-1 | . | SARMGGVETQY
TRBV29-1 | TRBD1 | SVTYRGRWTEAF
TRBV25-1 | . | ASSEAGPHSYNEQF
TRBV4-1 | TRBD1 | ASSRGAGQGGYEQY
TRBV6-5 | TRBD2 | ASSSLAAEMIEQF
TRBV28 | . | ATSSTGPIRH
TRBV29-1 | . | SFSREVEAF
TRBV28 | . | ASSLNADTQY
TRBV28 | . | ASSWYLAMIIGELF
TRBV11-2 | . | AISSQMGDRGYT
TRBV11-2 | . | AGSSRDGGNTIY
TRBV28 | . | ASTGATNAIMETQY
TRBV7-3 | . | ASSLRLVGNEQF
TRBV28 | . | ASSTPGGRRGNTLY
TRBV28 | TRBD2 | ASSSYSGGSGETQY
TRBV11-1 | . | ASSLGTDNEQF
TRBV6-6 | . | GSQVRGEAVGELF
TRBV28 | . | ASSLDGTGELF
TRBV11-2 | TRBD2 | ASRSPTSGSWETQY
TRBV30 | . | AWRGPRGGTYGHT
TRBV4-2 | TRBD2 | ASSQDLTSVSETKY
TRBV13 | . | ASSLWTINEQY
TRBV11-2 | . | ASSFGRGYEQY
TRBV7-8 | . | ASSSRGGAFEQY
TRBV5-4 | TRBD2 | ASSLRRLAGVDTQY
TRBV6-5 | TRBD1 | ASAWTGDTEAF
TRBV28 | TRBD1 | ASSVPGTDEQC
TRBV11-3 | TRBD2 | DSSLGRGEWDVDEQF
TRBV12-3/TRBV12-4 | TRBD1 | ASSRGQGREAF
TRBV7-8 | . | VSSLRIGSSYIEQF
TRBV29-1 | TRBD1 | SVISGTGGVQY
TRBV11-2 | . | ASNLFFQYNEQF
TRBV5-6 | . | ASRRDPRETQY
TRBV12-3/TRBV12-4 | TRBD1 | ASSLRQGYEKLF
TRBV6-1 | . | ATSLLGDTQY
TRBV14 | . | ASSRGGPPQNEQF
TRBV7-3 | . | ASSIQGSGTDTQC
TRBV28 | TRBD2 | ASRTLFGGGRVTGELF
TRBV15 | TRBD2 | ATSRAAGGPPDTQY
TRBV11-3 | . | ASSLGTGGKLEQF
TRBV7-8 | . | ASSSRDGNQPQH
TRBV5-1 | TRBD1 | ANSLGQGYTEAF
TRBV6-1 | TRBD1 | PSSYRGSTEAF